This TCR beta chain stems from a study of T cell responses to AZD1222 COVID-19 vaccine. The CDR3 extends over 14 amino acids. The V and J ends lost 6 bases and 5 bases respectively, with 13 bases between them. Germline V gene sequence: CDR1 ENHRY, CDR2 SYGVKD. Points from the study as a whole: White British ancestry dominated among donors, who included more females, and clonal diversity was possibly underestimated.

On this clone: The antigen is undetermined.

Data came from immunoSEQ multiplex PCR; TCRdb stores just in-frame clones and leaves some out. This repertoire shows more than 95,000 clones, roughly 84% found once; its top ten account for roughly 15%. The sequences come from peripheral blood, collected 28 days after the second AZD1222 dose. The TCR was taken from an adult who received the AZD1222 COVID-19 vaccine. The chain joins TRBV10-3 to TRBJ2-2; D uncertain. The DNA for the CDR3 is TGTGCCATCAGGGGCTTGGAAGGTACCGGGGAGCTGTTTTTT. Translated: CAIRGLEGTGELFF.